Following are 16 T cell receptor beta chains from one sample sequenced in a study of metastatic and nonmetastatic thyroid tumors. TCRdb reprocessed the PCR reads via MiXCR. The sample lists 19,000 or so clones, 25% to 30% seen once, with 10% in the top ten. All patients were treatment-naive before thyroid surgery. Sequenced: tumor tissue. Receptor source: a female donor with papillary thyroid cancer or a benign thyroid nodule (not recorded which). Some clones in this sample may be carry-over from other donors' samples.

This clone was found many times. The chain recombines TRBV9 with TRBJ2-3, with 9 bases identical to TRBD2. The V and J ends lost 4 bases and 3 bases, in that order; junction bases with no gene match: 9. The V gene's germline CDR1 is SGDLS and CDR2 YYNGEE. The CDR3 length is 16 residues. In DNA, the CDR3 is TGTGCCAGCAGCCCCAACGCGGGGGGGGGGACAGATACGCAGTATTTT. Its protein is CASSPNAGGGTDTQYF.

This clone showed up many times. This chain uses TRBV29-1 with TRBJ2-1; 11 bases fit TRBD2. The CDR3 loop spans 17 amino acids. Trimming removed 3 bases from V and 7 bases from J; junction bases left unmatched: 14. Germline V CDR1 and CDR2: SQVTM, ANQGSEA. CDR3 nucleotides: TGCAGCGTTGATCCCTCAGAACTAGCGGGAGCTGGAAATGAGCAGTTCTTC. Translated, it gives CSVDPSELAGAGNEQFF.

The chain recombines TRBV3-1 with TRBJ1-2; D ambiguous. The CDR3 runs to 12 residues. Germline V gives CDR1 LGHDT, CDR2 YNNKEL (reference sequence). V was pared by 1 base and J by 8 bases, with 8 bases between. This CDR3 is CASSQGTEGYTF. DNA for the CDR3: TGTGCCAGCAGCCAAGGGACGGAAGGCTACACCTTC.

On this clone: With a much larger clone just one base away, this may be a read error. Other nucleotide sequences from this sample produce the same CDR3. The V gene is TRBV3-1, the J gene TRBJ2-5; 11 bases fit TRBD2. J gave up 4 bases and V 6 bases, and 13 bases lay outside the gene matches. This CDR3 comprises 17 residues. The V gene's germline CDR1 is LGHDT and CDR2 YNNKEL (reference sequence). The CDR3 protein is CASSGTSGSLGGETQYF. CDR3 nucleotides: TGTGCCAGCAGTGGGACTAGCGGTAGTCTAGGGGGAGAGACCCAGTACTTC.

This clone has a count of ten or more. The chain combines TRBV19 with TRBJ1-6; no clear D gene. Germline V gives CDR1 LNHDA, CDR2 SQIVND (reference sequence). The CDR3 is 14 amino acids. V lost 4 bases to trimming and J lost 7 bases, with 11 bases between them. The CDR3 sequence is CASSNEGTNSPLHF. CDR3 nucleotide sequence: TGTGCCAGTAGTAATGAGGGCACCAATTCACCCCTCCACTTT.

This clone occurred many times. This sample includes further DNA sequences coding for the same CDR3. This sequence joins TRBV6-2 or TRBV6-3 and TRBJ2-5; 11 nucleotides agree with TRBD2. Germline V CDR1 and CDR2: MNHEY, SVGEGT. The CDR3 runs 21 residues. Trimming removed 0 bases from V and 5 bases from J; junction bases left unmatched: 20. CDR3 DNA: TGTGCCAGCAGTTACTCCGGCCGGCCGAAACCGGGACTAGCGGTGTGGGAGACCCAGTACTTC. Its protein is CASSYSGRPKPGLAVWETQYF.

This clone appeared many times. A much larger clone lies one base from this, so it may be a read error. A read error is likely, as this CDR3 ends without the conserved phenylalanine or tryptophan. The V gene is TRBV20-1, the J gene TRBJ1-2, with 11 bases lining up with TRBD1. The CDR3 has 16 amino acids. Germline assignment: CDR1 DFQATT and CDR2 SNEGSKA (reference sequence). The J segment lost 3 bases and the V segment lost 3 bases, leaving 9 bases of the junction unmatched. The CDR3 coding sequence is TGCAGTGCTAGGGGACAGGGGGGTTACCAACACTATGGCTACACCCTC. Its protein product is CSARGQGGYQHYGYTL.

This clone was picked up many times. The chain has TRBV7-3 and TRBJ1-3; weak D call: TRBD1 (5 bases). V lost 2 bases, J lost 7 bases, and 18 bases lay in between. Germline V CDR1 and CDR2: SGHTA, FQGTGA. The CDR3 loop spans 16 amino acids. CDR3 protein: CASSLADSTLGNTIYF. In DNA, the CDR3 is TGTGCCAGCAGCTTAGCAGACAGTACTCTGGGGAACACCATATATTTT.

This clone was seen ten or more times. Compared with germline, one end of the junction differs, possibly owing to a read error. This chain joins TRBV7-8 and TRBJ1-1; no firm D call. Germline V CDR1 and CDR2: SGHVS, FQNEAQ. The CDR3 extends over 11 amino acids. CDR3 loop: CASSTPPRVIF. The CDR3 DNA reads as TGTGCCAGCAGCACCCCTCCGCGTGTGATCTTT.

J is TRBJ2-2 and V is TRBV5-4; 9 bases are a match to TRBD2. The CDR3 spans 16 residues. Germline trimming cut 4 bases from V and 5 bases from J; bases unmatched to any gene: 9. CDR1 is SGHNT and CDR2 is YYREEE in the germline V gene (reference sequence). The CDR3 is CASSGLAGLLTGELFF. CDR3 sequence (DNA): TGTGCCAGCAGCGGCCTAGCGGGGCTATTAACCGGGGAGCTGTTTTTT. Supplemented by reference TRBV5-4 and TRBJ2-2, the full variable domain reads ETGVTQSPTHLIKTRGQQVTLRCSSQSGHNTVSWYQQALGQGPQFIFQYYREEENGRGNFPPRFSGLQFPNYSSELNVNALELDDSALYLCASSGLAGLLTGELFFGEGSRLTVL.

As for this clone: The missing conserved phenylalanine or tryptophan at the end of this CDR3 makes a read error likely. The rearrangement links TRBV7-8 to TRBJ1-2; 7 positions agree with TRBD1. The length of the CDR3 is 14 residues. The germline V gene encodes CDR1 SGHVS and CDR2 FQNEAQ. Here the CDR3 reads CASILGGAVYGYTL. The CDR3 nucleotides read TGTGCCAGCATCTTAGGGGGCGCGGTCTATGGCTACACCCTC.

The chain couples TRBV11-2 to TRBJ1-5; D not resolved. Per the germline V gene, CDR1 is SGHAT and CDR2 is FQNNGV. The CDR3 loop spans 16 amino acids. Between the trimmed V and J ends, which lost 1 base and 2 bases, there was a span of 12 bases. The CDR3 region has the DNA TGTGCCAGCAGCTTAGGCCGGGGAGGAGGCAATCAGCCCCAGCATTTT. Its translation is CASSLGRGGGNQPQHF.

The chain joins TRBV9 to TRBJ2-7; TRBD1 matches 9 bases. CDR3 size: 14 residues. The germline gives CDR1 SGDLS, CDR2 YYNGEE. Trimming removed 0 bases from V and 7 bases from J; junction bases left unmatched: 5. The CDR3 region is CASSVATGTGEQYF. The CDR3 region has the DNA TGTGCCAGCAGCGTAGCTACTGGGACAGGGGAGCAGTACTTC.

This clone was found many times. The rearrangement links TRBV7-3 to TRBJ2-3; TRBD2 aligns across 7 bases. The trim removed 5 bases at V and 3 bases at J, leaving 20 bases unmatched. CDR3 length: 19 residues. Germline loops: CDR1 SGHTA, CDR2 FQGTGA. CDR3 amino acids: CASSPRGGAGPRGTDTQYF. The CDR3 DNA reads as TGTGCCAGCAGCCCCCGGGGTGGAGCGGGACCCCGGGGAACAGATACGCAGTATTTT.

This clone was seen a few times. This may come from a read error, since a much larger clone is one base off. Since no conserved phenylalanine or tryptophan closes the CDR3, a read error is the likely cause. The chain employs TRBV9 and TRBJ2-1; the D gene is possibly TRBD2 (6 bases). Trimming cost V 3 bases and J 0 bases, with 7 bases left between them. The CDR3 is made up of 14 amino acids. The germline V gene has CDR1 SGDLS and CDR2 YYNGEE. The CDR3 region has the DNA TGTGCCAGCAGCGACGGGAGCTCCTACAATGAGCAGTTCTCC. This encodes CASSDGSSYNEQFS.

Comments on this clone: One junction end does not reproduce the germline sequence, and a read error may be involved. The V call is TRBV7-8, the J call TRBJ1-1; possible D gene TRBD1, 5 bases. The CDR3 loop spans 16 amino acids. Germline CDR1 SGHVS, CDR2 FQNEAQ. The CDR3 DNA follows: TGTGCCAGTAGCTTACTTCCATGGGGGATGAACACTGAAGCTTTCTTT. It is translated as CASSLLPWGMNTEAFF.